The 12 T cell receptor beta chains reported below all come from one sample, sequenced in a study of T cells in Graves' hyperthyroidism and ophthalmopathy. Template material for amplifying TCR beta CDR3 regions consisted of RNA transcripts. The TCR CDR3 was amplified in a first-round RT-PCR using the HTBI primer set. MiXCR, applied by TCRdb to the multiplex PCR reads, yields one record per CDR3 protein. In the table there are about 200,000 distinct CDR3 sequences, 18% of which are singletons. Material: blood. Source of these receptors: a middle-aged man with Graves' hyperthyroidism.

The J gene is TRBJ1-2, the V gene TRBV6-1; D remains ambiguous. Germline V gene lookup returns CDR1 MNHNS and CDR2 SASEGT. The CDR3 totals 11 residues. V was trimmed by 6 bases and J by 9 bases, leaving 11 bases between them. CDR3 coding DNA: TGTGCCAGCAGAGTACGGGATAGCTACACCTTC. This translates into CASRVRDSYTF.

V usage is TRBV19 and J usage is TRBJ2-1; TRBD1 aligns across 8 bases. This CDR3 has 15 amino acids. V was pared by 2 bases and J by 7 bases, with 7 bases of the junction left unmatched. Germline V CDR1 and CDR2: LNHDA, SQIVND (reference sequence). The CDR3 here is CASSIWQGAKNEQFF. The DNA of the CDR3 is TGTGCCAGTAGTATATGGCAGGGGGCGAAGAATGAGCAGTTCTTC. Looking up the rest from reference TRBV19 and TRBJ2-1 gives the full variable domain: DGGITQSPKYLFRKEGQNVTLSCEQNLNHDAMYWYRQDPGQGLRLIYYSQIVNDFQKGDIAEGYSVSREKKESFPLTVTSAQKNPTAFYLCASSIWQGAKNEQFFGPGTRLTVL.

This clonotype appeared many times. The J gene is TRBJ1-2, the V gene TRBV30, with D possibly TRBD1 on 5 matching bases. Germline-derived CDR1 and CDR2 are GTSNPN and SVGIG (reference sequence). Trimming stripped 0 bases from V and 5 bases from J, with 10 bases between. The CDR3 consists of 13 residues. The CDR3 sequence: CAWSVRGGYGYTF. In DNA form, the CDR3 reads TGTGCCTGGAGTGTACGTGGGGGTTATGGCTACACCTTC.

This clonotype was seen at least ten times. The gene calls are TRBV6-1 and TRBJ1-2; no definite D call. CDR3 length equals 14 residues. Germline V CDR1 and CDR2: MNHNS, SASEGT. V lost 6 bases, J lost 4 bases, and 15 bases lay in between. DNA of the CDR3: TGTGCCAGCAGGCCGGACGCGAACGGCTATGGCTACACCTTC. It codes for CASRPDANGYGYTF.

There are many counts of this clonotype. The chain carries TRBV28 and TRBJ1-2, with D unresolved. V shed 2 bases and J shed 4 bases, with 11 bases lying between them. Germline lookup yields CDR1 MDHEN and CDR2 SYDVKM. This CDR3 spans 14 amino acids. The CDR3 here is CASSLGGRGYGYTF. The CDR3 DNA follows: TGTGCCAGCAGTTTAGGAGGGAGAGGCTATGGCTACACCTTC.

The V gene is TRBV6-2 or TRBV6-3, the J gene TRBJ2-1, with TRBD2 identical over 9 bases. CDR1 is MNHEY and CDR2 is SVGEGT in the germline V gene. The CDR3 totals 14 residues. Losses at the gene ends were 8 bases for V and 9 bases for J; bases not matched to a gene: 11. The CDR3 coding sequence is TGTGCCAGCTCTTTAAGCGGGGGGCCTGGTGAGCAGTTCTTC. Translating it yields CASSLSGGPGEQFF.

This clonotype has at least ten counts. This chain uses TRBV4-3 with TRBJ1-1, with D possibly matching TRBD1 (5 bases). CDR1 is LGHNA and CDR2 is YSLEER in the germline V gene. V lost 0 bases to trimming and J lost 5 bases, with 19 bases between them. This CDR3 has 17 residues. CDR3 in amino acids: CASSQDARQKAHTEAFF. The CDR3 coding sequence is TGCGCCAGCAGCCAAGATGCTCGACAGAAGGCTCATACTGAAGCTTTCTTT.

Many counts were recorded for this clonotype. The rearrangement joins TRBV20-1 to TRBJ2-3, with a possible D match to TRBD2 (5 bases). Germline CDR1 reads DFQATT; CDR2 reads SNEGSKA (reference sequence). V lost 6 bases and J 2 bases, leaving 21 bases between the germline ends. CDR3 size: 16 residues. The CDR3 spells CSAKKNDYLHTDTQYF. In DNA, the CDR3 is TGCAGTGCAAAAAAAAACGACTACCTACACACAGATACGCAGTATTTT.

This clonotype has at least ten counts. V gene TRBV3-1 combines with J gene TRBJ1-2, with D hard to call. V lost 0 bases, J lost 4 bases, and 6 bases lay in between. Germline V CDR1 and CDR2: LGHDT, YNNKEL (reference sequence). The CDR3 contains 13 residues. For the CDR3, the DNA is TGTGCCAGCAGCCAAGATCTGGTCTATGGCTACACCTTC. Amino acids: CASSQDLVYGYTF.

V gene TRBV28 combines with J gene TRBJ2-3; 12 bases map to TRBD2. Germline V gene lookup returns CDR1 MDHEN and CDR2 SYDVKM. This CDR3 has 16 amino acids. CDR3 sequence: CATRGASGGAEDTQYF. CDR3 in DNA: TGTGCAACAAGGGGGGCTAGCGGGGGGGCCGAAGATACGCAGTATTTT.

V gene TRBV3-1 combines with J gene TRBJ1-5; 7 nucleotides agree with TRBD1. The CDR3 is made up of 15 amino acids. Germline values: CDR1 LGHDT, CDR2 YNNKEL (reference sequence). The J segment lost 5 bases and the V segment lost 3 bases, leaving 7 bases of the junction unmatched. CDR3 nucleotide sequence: TGTGCCAGCAGCCATGGCAGGGGGTCACATCAGCCCCAGCATTTT. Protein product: CASSHGRGSHQPQHF.

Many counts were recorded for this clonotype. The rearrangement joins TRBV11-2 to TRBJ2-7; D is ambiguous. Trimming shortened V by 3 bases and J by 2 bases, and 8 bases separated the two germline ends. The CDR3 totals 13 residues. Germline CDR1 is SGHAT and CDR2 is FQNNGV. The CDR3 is CASSLSRPYEQYF. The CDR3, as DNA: TGTGCCAGCAGCTTGTCCAGACCCTACGAGCAGTACTTC.